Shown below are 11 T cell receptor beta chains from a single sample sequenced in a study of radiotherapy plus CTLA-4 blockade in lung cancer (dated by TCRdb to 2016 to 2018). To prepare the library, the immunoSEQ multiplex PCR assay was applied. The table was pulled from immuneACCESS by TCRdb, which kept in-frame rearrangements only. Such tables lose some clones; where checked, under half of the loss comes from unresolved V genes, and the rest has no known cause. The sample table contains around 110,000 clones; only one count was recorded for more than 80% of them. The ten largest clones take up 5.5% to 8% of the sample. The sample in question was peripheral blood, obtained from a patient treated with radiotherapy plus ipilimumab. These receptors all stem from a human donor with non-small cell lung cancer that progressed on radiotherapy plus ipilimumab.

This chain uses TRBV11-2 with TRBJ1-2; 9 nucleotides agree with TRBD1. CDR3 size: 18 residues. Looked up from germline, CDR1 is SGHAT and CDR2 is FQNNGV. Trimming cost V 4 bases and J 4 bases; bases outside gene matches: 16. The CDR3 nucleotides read TGTGCCAGCAGCTCCCCCCGGGACAGGGAAACTTTTGGCTATGGCTACACCTTC. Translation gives CASSSPRDRETFGYGYTF.

CDR3 amino acids: CASSFETGGSELFF. CDR3 nucleotide sequence: TGCGCCAGCAGCTTTGAGACAGGGGGCTCAGAACTGTTTTTT. The chain carries TRBV5-1 and TRBJ1-4; 10 positions agree with TRBD1. The CDR3 has 14 residues. Germline V CDR1 and CDR2: SGHRS, YFSETQ. V lost 2 bases and J lost 12; bases outside the gene matches: 7.

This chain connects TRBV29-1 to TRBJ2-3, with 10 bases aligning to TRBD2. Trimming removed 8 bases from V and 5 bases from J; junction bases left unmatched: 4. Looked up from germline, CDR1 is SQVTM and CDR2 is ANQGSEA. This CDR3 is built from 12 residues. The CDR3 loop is CSIRTSGDTQYF. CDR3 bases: TGCAGCATCAGGACTAGCGGAGATACGCAGTATTTT.

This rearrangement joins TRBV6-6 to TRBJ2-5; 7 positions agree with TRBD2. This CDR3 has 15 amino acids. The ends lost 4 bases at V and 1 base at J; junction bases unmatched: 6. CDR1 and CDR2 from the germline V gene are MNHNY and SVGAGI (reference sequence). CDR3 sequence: CASSFPASGQETQYF. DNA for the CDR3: TGTGCCAGCAGTTTCCCTGCTAGCGGCCAAGAGACCCAGTACTTC.

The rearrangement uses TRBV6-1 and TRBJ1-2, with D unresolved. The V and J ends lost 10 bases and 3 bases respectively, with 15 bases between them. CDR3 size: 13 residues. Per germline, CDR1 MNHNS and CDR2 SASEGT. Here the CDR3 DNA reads TGTGCCACCTTGTCCGGCGAGGACTATGGCTACACCTTC. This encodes CATLSGEDYGYTF.

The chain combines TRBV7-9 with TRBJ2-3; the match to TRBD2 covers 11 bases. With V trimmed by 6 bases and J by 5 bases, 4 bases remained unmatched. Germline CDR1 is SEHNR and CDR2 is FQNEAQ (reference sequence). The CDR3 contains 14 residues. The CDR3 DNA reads TGTGCCAGCAGGCGCACTAGCGGGAGAGATACGCAGTATTTT. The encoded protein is CASRRTSGRDTQYF.

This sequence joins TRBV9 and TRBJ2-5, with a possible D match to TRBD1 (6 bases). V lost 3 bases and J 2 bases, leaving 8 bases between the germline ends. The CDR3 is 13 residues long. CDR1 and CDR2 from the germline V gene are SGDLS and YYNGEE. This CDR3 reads CASSDRAQETQYF. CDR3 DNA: TGTGCCAGCAGCGACAGGGCTCAAGAGACCCAGTACTTC.

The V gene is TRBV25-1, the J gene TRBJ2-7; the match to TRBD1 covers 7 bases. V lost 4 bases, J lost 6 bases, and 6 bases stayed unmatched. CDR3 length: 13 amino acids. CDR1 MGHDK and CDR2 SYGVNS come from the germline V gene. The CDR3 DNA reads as TGTGCCAGCAGTGCATTCGACAGGGTCGAGCAGTACTTC. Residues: CASSAFDRVEQYF.

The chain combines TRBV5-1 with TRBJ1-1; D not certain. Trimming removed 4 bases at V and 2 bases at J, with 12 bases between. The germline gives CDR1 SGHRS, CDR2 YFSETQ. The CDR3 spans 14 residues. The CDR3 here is CASSRQADNTEAFF. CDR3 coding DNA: TGCGCCAGCAGCCGTCAAGCAGATAACACTGAAGCTTTCTTT.

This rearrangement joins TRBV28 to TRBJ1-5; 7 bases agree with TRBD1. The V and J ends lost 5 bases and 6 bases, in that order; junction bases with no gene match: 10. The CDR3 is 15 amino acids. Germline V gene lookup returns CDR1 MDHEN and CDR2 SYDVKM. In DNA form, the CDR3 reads TGTGCCAGCAGTGCTGACAGGGCAATGGCTCAGCCCCAGCATTTT. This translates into CASSADRAMAQPQHF.

DNA for the CDR3: TGTGCCAGCTCATCGGGACAGATTAACTACGAGCAGTACTTC. Encoded protein: CASSSGQINYEQYF. V usage is TRBV18 and J usage is TRBJ2-7; 7 positions match TRBD1. The germline gives CDR1 KGHSH, CDR2 LQKENI. The CDR3 runs to 14 residues. V shed 5 bases, J shed 3 bases, and the junction held 7 bases outside the gene matches.